These T cell receptor beta chains were read from a single sample in a study of cytomegalovirus exposure and HLA in healthy donors. Sequenced by immunoSEQ multiplex PCR; TCRdb stores in-frame clones only, minus some. The sample consists of 100,000 or so clones, roughly 79% of them appearing once. The sequenced sample consisted of PBMCs. These receptor sequences come from a man aged 40-49 years in good health and CMV-seronegative. Each CDR3 is given with its conserved first and last residue. The D gene is left open where the match is weak. Clone sizes are given selectively: once, few, many, or a class where the clone is expanded.

DNA | CDR3 | D | size | J | V
TGTGCCAGCAGCTTAGCTCCAGACAGGGCGCATCACTATGGCTACACCTTC | CASSLAPDRAHHYGYTF | TRBD1 | . | TRBJ1-2 | TRBV11-2
TGTGCCAGCAGCCCCTCTGTGAACACTGAAGCTTTCTTT | CASSPSVNTEAFF | . | . | TRBJ1-1 | TRBV7-3
TGTGCCAGTACGTGGGCCGGGGGCACTGAAGCTTTCTTT | CASTWAGGTEAFF | . | few | TRBJ1-1 | TRBV19
TGTGCCACCAGCAGAGATAGGGGGACAGGGGGAACAACTAATGAAAAACTGTTTTTT | CATSRDRGTGGTTNEKLFF | TRBD1 | . | TRBJ1-4 | TRBV15
TGTGCCAGCAGCCAAGATCCGGGGGTGACTTTTGAGCAGTACTTC | CASSQDPGVTFEQYF | . | . | TRBJ2-7 | TRBV4-2
TGTGCCAGCAGCTCTAGGGGAAATCAGCCCCAGCATTTT | CASSSRGNQPQHF | . | . | TRBJ1-5 | TRBV11-2
TGTGCCAGCAGCTTAGGACAGGAATATGGCTACACCTTC | CASSLGQEYGYTF | TRBD1 | . | TRBJ1-2 | TRBV28
TGTGCCAGCAGGGGACAGGGAGTCTATGGCTACACCTTC | CASRGQGVYGYTF | TRBD1 | few | TRBJ1-2 | TRBV2
TGCGCCAGCAGCCAAAGTAGGGACAGGGTCGACAATGAGCAGTTCTTC | CASSQSRDRVDNEQFF | TRBD1 | . | TRBJ2-1 | TRBV4-3
TGTGCCACCAGCAGATCGGATGAGCAGTTCTTC | CATSRSDEQFF | . | . | TRBJ2-1 | TRBV15
TGTGCCAGCTCAAGACAGGGGGAGAACACTGAAGCTTTCTTT | CASSRQGENTEAFF | TRBD1 | once | TRBJ1-1 | TRBV18
TGCAGCGTTGAGTTCCTAGCGGGGGGCGGAGATACGCAGTATTTT | CSVEFLAGGGDTQYF | TRBD2 | . | TRBJ2-3 | TRBV29-1
TGCGCCAGCAGCTTGGGGATTAGGGGATCCAATGAGCAGTTCTTC | CASSLGIRGSNEQFF | . | . | TRBJ2-1 | TRBV5-1
TGTGCCAGCAGTGATTCTTCGGGGAGGGGTTCACCCCTCCACTTT | CASSDSSGRGSPLHF | . | . | TRBJ1-6 | TRBV2
TGTGCCAGCAGTCAGACAGGAGATCAGCCCCAGCATTTT | CASSQTGDQPQHF | . | . | TRBJ1-5 | TRBV6-5
TGCGCCAGCAGCTTGGATTTGAGCCAGCCCCAGCATTTT | CASSLDLSQPQHF | . | . | TRBJ1-5 | TRBV5-1
TGTGCCAGCAGTGAAGGGGGCCGGACTGAAGCTTTCTTT | CASSEGGRTEAFF | . | . | TRBJ1-1 | TRBV2